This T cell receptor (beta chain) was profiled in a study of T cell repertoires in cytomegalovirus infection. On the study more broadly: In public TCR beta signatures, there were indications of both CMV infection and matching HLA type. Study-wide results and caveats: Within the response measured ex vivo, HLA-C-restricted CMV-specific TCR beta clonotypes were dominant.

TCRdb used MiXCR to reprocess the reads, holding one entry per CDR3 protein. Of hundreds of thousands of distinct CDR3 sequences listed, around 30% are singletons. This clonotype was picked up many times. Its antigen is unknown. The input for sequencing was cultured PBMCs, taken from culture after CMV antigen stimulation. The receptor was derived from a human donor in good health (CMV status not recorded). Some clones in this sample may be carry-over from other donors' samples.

The CDR3, as DNA: TGTGCCAGCAGCCAAAGCCCACCAGATACGCAGTATTTT. This codes for CASSQSPPDTQYF. The chain has TRBV7-2 and TRBJ2-3; D gene unclear. The CDR3 spans 13 residues. The germline V gene encodes CDR1 SGHTA and CDR2 FQGNSA. The V and J ends lost 5 bases and 4 bases respectively, with 10 bases between them.